This T cell receptor (beta chain) came from a study of cytomegalovirus exposure and HLA in healthy donors. CDR3 length: 17 amino acids. CDR1 SEHNR and CDR2 FQNEAQ come from the germline V gene (reference sequence). PCR was performed using 60 Vbeta and 13 Jbeta primers. Original processing methods: Unique TCR beta chains numbered roughly 83 million in a later analysis, with around 10 million shared. The method was immunoSEQ multiplex PCR; TCRdb's version includes in-frame clones alone and lacks a portion of them. For V, J and clone size, that table is used; D and trimming come from the DNA. Of roughly 60,000 clones in the sample, approximately 80% were seen once. Note on this clone: A junction end diverges from the germline sequence, so it may reflect a read error.

The sample comprised PBMCs. The chain couples TRBV7-9 to TRBJ2-6; TRBD1 matches at 7 bases. The clonotype comes from a man aged 25-45 years in good health and CMV-seronegative. Here the CDR3 DNA reads TGTTCCAGCAGCTTAGGGGACAGAGGTAGGGGGGCCAACGTCCTGACTTTC. Amino acid sequence: CSSSLGDRGRGANVLTF. The entire variable domain, with the rest obtained from reference TRBV7-9 and TRBJ2-6, is as follows: DTGVSQNPRHKITKRGQNVTFRCDPISEHNRLYWYRQTLGQGPEFLTYFQNEAQLEKSRLLSDRFSAERPKGSFSTLEIQRTEQGDSAMYLCSSSLGDRGRGANVLTFGAGSRLTVL.